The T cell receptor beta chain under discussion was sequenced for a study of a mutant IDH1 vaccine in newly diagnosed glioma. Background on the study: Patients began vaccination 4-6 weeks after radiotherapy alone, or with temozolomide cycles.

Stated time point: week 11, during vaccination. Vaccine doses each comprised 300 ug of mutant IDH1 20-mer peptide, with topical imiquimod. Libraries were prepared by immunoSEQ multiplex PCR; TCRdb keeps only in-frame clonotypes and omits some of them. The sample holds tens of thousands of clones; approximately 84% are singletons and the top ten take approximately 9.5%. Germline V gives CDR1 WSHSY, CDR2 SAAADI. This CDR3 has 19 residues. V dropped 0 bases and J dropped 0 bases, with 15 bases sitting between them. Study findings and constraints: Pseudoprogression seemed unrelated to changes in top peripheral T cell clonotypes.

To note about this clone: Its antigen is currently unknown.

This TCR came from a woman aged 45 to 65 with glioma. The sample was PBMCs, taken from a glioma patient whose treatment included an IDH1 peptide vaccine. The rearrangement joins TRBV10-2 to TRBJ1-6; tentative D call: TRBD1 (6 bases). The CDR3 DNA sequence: TGCGCCAGCAGTGAGTCACGGGGGCGCGGAAGCTCCTATAATTCACCCCTCCACTTT. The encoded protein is CASSESRGRGSSYNSPLHF.